The 8 T cell receptor beta chains reported below all come from one sample, sequenced in a study of T cells in Graves' hyperthyroidism and ophthalmopathy (dated by TCRdb to between 2018 and 2021). Library preparation employed multiplex PCR. Sequencer: Illumina HiSeq 2000. TCR beta CDR3 regions were amplified from RNA transcripts. A first-round RT-PCR of the TCR CDR3 used the HTBI primer set with the Qiagen OneStep RT-PCR kit. TCRdb trimmed the raw reads at Q25, called clones with MiXCR and kept productive beta chains. Each entry is one CDR3 protein sequence, shown with its most common DNA and genes. The sample contains 500,000 or so distinct CDR3 sequences, roughly a sixth of them found a single time. Around 17% of the sample belongs to the ten largest clones. Source material: blood. The receptor set was obtained from a woman aged 18 to 35 with Graves' ophthalmopathy.

This clonotype was found a few times. This sequence joins TRBV19 and TRBJ2-2; a possible D gene is TRBD2 (7 bases). Trimming took 1 base from V and 0 from J, leaving 18 bases between them. From germline, CDR1 is LNHDA and CDR2 SQIVND (reference sequence). The CDR3 contains 19 residues. In DNA, the CDR3 is TGTGCCAGTAGTATAGTGGCCAGGGGACTATCTCCGAACACCGGGGAGCTGTTTTTT. Translating it yields CASSIVARGLSPNTGELFF.

There are a few counts of this clonotype. The chain combines TRBV9 with TRBJ1-3; no reliable D call. The V end was cut by 3 bases, the J end by 0 bases, with 10 bases between. Per the germline V gene, CDR1 is SGDLS and CDR2 is YYNGEE. The CDR3 sequence is 15 residues long. The CDR3 region is CASSAGPYSGNTIYF. DNA for the CDR3: TGTGCCAGCAGCGCTGGCCCGTACTCTGGAAACACCATATATTTT.

The chain couples TRBV20-1 to TRBJ2-1; D remains unclear. CDR3 length: 14 residues. The V end was cut by 1 base, the J end by 4 bases, with 11 bases between. The germline gives CDR1 DFQATT, CDR2 SNEGSKA (reference sequence). For the CDR3, the DNA is TGCAGTGCTAGAGGGCGCTGGACGTACAATGAGCAGTTCTTC. It codes for CSARGRWTYNEQFF.

This clonotype was recorded many times. This chain connects TRBV6-6 to TRBJ1-1; maybe TRBD1 (5 bases). The CDR3 totals 14 residues. The germline CDR1 and CDR2 sequences are MNHNY and SVGAGI (reference sequence). With 2 bases removed from V and 5 bases from J, the gap between germline ends came to 12 bases. CDR3 protein: CASSYTGHETEAFF. The CDR3 DNA reads as TGTGCCAGCAGTTACACAGGACACGAAACTGAAGCTTTCTTT.

This chain connects TRBV28 to TRBJ1-1; D is ambiguous. CDR3 length: 12 residues. CDR1 and CDR2 (germline): MDHEN, SYDVKM. V lost 3 bases, J lost 5 bases, and 7 bases lay in between. The CDR3 is CASSFSRTEAFF. CDR3 DNA sequence: TGTGCCAGCAGTTTTAGTCGGACTGAAGCTTTCTTT.

This clonotype was detected many times. The J gene is TRBJ2-3, the V gene TRBV2; either TRBD1 or TRBD2 may supply D (5 bases each). Between the trimmed V and J ends, which lost 2 bases and 6 bases, there was a span of 18 bases. Germline loops: CDR1 SNHLY, CDR2 FYNNEI. CDR3 length: 16 amino acids. CDR3: CASSEKFGTSADTQYF. CDR3 DNA sequence: TGTGCCAGCAGTGAAAAATTTGGGACGTCCGCCGATACGCAGTATTTT. The full variable domain, rest sourced from reference TRBV2 and TRBJ2-3, is EPEVTQTPSHQVTQMGQEVILRCVPISNHLYFYWYRQILGQKVEFLVSFYNNEISEKSEIFDDQFSVERPDGSNFTLKIRSTKLEDSAMYFCASSEKFGTSADTQYFGPGTRLTVL.

This clonotype was seen ten or more times. The gene calls are TRBV18 and TRBJ1-1, with TRBD1 matching 8 bases. Germline CDR1 and CDR2: KGHSH and LQKENI. Unmatched junction bases numbered 7, after V lost 3 bases and J lost 1 base. This CDR3 contains 16 residues. The DNA for the CDR3 is TGTGCCAGCTCACCGCCTGGGACAGGCACGAACACTGAAGCTTTCTTT. This encodes CASSPPGTGTNTEAFF.

This clonotype was counted at least ten times. The rearrangement uses TRBV12-3 or TRBV12-4 and TRBJ1-1; 8 nucleotides align to TRBD1. V shed 1 base and J 9 bases; nucleotides not matched to a gene: 4. CDR3 size: 13 residues. The CDR3 sequence: CASSLDRGGKAFF. For the CDR3, the DNA is TGTGCCAGCAGTTTAGACAGGGGGGGGAAAGCTTTCTTT.